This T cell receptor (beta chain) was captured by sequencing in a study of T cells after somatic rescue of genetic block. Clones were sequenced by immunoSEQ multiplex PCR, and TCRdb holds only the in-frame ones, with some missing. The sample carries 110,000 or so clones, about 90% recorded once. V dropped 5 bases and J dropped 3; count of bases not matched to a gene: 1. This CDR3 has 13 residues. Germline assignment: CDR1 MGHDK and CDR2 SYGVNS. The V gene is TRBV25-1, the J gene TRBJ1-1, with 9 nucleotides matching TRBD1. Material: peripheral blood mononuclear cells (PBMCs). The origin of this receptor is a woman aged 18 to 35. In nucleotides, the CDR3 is TGTGCCAGCAGTAGGACAGGGGACACTGAAGCTTTCTTT. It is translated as CASSRTGDTEAFF.